What follows are 29 T cell receptor beta chains derived from one specimen sequenced in a study of Ad26.COV2.S vaccination and SARS-CoV-2 variants. The treatment: around 19 received Ad26.COV2.S at low or high dose, single or two shots; several received placebo; per-sample allocation not given. Material that was analyzed had been drawn on day 63 after the first vaccine or placebo injection. Libraries were prepared by immunoSEQ multiplex PCR; TCRdb keeps only in-frame clonotypes and omits some of them. This sample has a few hundred thousand clones, with 70% to 90% found just once. Material: peripheral blood, obtained in a trial of Ad26.COV2.S vaccine versus placebo. These receptors all stem from a person between 18 and 59 years old who received the Ad26.COV2.S COVID-19 vaccine or a placebo.

The V call is TRBV15, the J call TRBJ1-2; D remains unclear. Trimming cost V 0 bases and J 6 bases, with 14 bases left between them. The CDR3 is made up of 15 amino acids. The V gene's germline CDR1 is LNHNV and CDR2 YYDKDF (reference sequence). The chain's CDR3 is CATSRDQWAADGYTF. CDR3 DNA sequence: TGTGCCACCAGCAGAGATCAATGGGCGGCGGATGGCTACACCTTC.

V usage is TRBV19 and J usage is TRBJ1-2, with 8 nucleotides matching TRBD1. The CDR3 runs to 15 residues. V gave up 7 bases and J gave up 3 bases; unmatched junction bases: 10. The germline V gene has CDR1 LNHDA and CDR2 SQIVND (reference sequence). The CDR3 DNA sequence: TGTGCCAGTAACATAGGACAGGGTGGTCACTATGGCTACACCTTC. Its translation is CASNIGQGGHYGYTF.

This clone was seen a single time. The chain joins TRBV28 to TRBJ1-2; 7 positions agree with TRBD1. Per the germline V gene, CDR1 is MDHEN and CDR2 is SYDVKM. The ends lost 6 bases at V and 3 bases at J; junction bases unmatched: 4. This CDR3 spans 13 amino acids. CDR3 in DNA: TGTGCCAGCAGGCCAACAGGGGACTATGGCTACACCTTC. As protein: CASRPTGDYGYTF.

This clone was seen more than once but under ten times. The V gene is TRBV7-2, the J gene TRBJ1-2; 7 bases map to TRBD1. The CDR3 is made up of 13 amino acids. V was pared by 4 bases and J by 5 bases, with 4 bases of the junction left unmatched. Germline loops: CDR1 SGHTA, CDR2 FQGNSA. CDR3 DNA: TGTGCCAGCAGCTCGGACAGGAAGTATGGCTACACCTTC. The encoded protein is CASSSDRKYGYTF.

The J gene is TRBJ1-2, the V gene TRBV7-9; no firm D call. The ends were cut back, 5 bases at V and 5 bases at J, with 9 bases in the middle. CDR1 and CDR2 (germline): SEHNR, FQNEAQ (reference sequence). The CDR3 runs 12 residues. The CDR3 DNA is TGTGCCAGCAGCCTACACAGATATGGCTACACCTTC. It is translated as CASSLHRYGYTF.

This rearrangement joins TRBV19 to TRBJ2-3, with D hard to call. With 4 bases removed from V and 8 bases from J, the gap between germline ends came to 13 bases. Germline assignment: CDR1 LNHDA and CDR2 SQIVND (reference sequence). This CDR3 is built from 13 residues. The CDR3 DNA sequence: TGTGCCAGTAGTAGAGCCTCGGAAGGTACGCAGTATTTT. Translating gives CASSRASEGTQYF.

V and J are TRBV7-9 and TRBJ2-2; the match to TRBD1 covers 9 bases. Unmatched junction bases numbered 4, after V lost 5 bases and J lost 3 bases. Germline V gives CDR1 SEHNR, CDR2 FQNEAQ (reference sequence). The CDR3 extends over 15 amino acids. DNA of the CDR3: TGTGCCAGCAGCCCCGGGACAGGGCACACCGGGGAGCTGTTTTTT. Translation: CASSPGTGHTGELFF.

The chain is built from TRBV27 and TRBJ2-7; D gene uncertain. CDR1 is MNHEY, CDR2 SMNVEV, per germline (reference sequence). The CDR3 contains 12 residues. Trimming shortened V by 3 bases and J by 2 bases, and 5 bases separated the two germline ends. Written as DNA, the CDR3 is TGTGCCAGCAGTTTCTCCGCCTACGAGCAGTACTTC. Protein: CASSFSAYEQYF.

Only one count was recorded for this clone. V is TRBV19 and J is TRBJ2-1; D is perhaps TRBD2 (5 bases). V was pared by 1 base and J by 3 bases, with 10 bases between. The length of the CDR3 is 15 residues. Germline CDR1 and CDR2: LNHDA and SQIVND (reference sequence). Here the CDR3 DNA reads TGTGCCAGTAGTATAGGGACGGGGAACTACAATGAGCAGTTCTTC. Translating gives CASSIGTGNYNEQFF.

V is TRBV18 and J is TRBJ1-4, with TRBD1 as a possible D gene (5 bases). The CDR3 has 15 residues. Looked up from germline, CDR1 is KGHSH and CDR2 is LQKENI. V was shortened by 1 base and J by 5 bases, with 11 bases between the two germline ends. The CDR3 nucleotides read TGTGCCAGCTCACCACAGCGACAGAGAAATGAAAAACTGTTTTTT. Protein: CASSPQRQRNEKLFF.

This clone appeared a single time. The V and J genes are TRBV7-2 and TRBJ2-7, with TRBD1 as a possible D gene (5 bases). This CDR3 is built from 14 residues. The V end lost 1 base, the J end lost 2 bases, and 9 bases lay between the germline ends. Germline CDR1 reads SGHTA; CDR2 reads FQGNSA. CDR3 sequence reads: CASSLVPGTYEQYF. The CDR3 DNA follows: TGTGCCAGCAGCTTAGTCCCAGGGACCTACGAGCAGTACTTC.

The chain recombines TRBV6-5 with TRBJ1-2, with a tentative D call TRBD1 (6 bases). V was shortened by 6 bases and J by 8 bases, with 16 bases between the two germline ends. CDR1 and CDR2 from the germline V gene are MNHEY and SVGAGI. The CDR3 is made up of 13 amino acids. This CDR3 is CASRGGQGRGYTF. CDR3 coding DNA: TGTGCCAGCAGGGGCGGGCAGGGGAGAGGCTACACCTTC.

V is TRBV9 and J is TRBJ2-2; the D is unclear. V was clipped by 0 bases and J by 1 base, with 7 bases between them. The germline CDR1 and CDR2 sequences are SGDLS and YYNGEE. The CDR3 runs 15 residues. The CDR3 DNA is TGTGCCAGCAGCGTAGATCCTCTGAACACCGGGGAGCTGTTTTTT. Encoded protein: CASSVDPLNTGELFF.

This clone was seen a single time. The chain has TRBV5-1 and TRBJ2-5, with 8 bases lining up with TRBD1. Germline CDR1 SGHRS, CDR2 YFSETQ. This CDR3 comprises 15 residues. V shed 3 bases and J 2 bases; nucleotides not matched to a gene: 6. In DNA, the CDR3 is TGCGCCAGCAGCTCAGACAGGGGCCGACAAGAGACCCAGTACTTC. As protein: CASSSDRGRQETQYF. The full variable domain, in which reference TRBV5-1 and TRBJ2-5 provide the parts outside the CDR3, is KAGVTQTPRYLIKTRGQQVTLSCSPISGHRSVSWYQQTPGQGLQFLFEYFSETQRNKGNFPGRFSGRQFSNSRSEMNVSTLELGDSALYLCASSSDRGRQETQYFGPGTRLLVL.

V usage is TRBV7-8 and J usage is TRBJ2-7; D could derive from TRBD1 or TRBD2 (5 bases each). This CDR3 comprises 15 residues. V gave up 7 bases and J gave up 2 bases, with 18 bases separating them. The germline gives CDR1 SGHVS, CDR2 FQNEAQ. The CDR3 sequence: CASTLTGTGTYEQYF. The CDR3 DNA follows: TGTGCCAGCACCCTCACCGGGACCGGAACCTACGAGCAGTACTTC.

The V gene is TRBV6-5, the J gene TRBJ1-1, with 7 bases fitting TRBD1. After removal of 3 bases from V and 2 bases from J, the junction contained 3 bases not matched to a gene. CDR1 is MNHEY, CDR2 SVGAGI, per germline. The CDR3 runs 14 residues. The CDR3 loop reads CASSYDRDNTEAFF. DNA of the CDR3: TGTGCCAGCAGTTATGACAGGGATAACACTGAAGCTTTCTTT.

The chain joins TRBV7-2 to TRBJ2-3, with D possibly TRBD1 on 6 matching bases. The CDR3 has 14 residues. Germline lookup yields CDR1 SGHTA and CDR2 FQGNSA. V was pared by 4 bases and J by 2 bases, with 10 bases between. The CDR3 bases are TGTGCCAGCAGCTCACAGGGTTACACAGATACGCAGTATTTT. It codes for CASSSQGYTDTQYF.

The rearrangement links TRBV7-2 to TRBJ2-7; a possible D gene is TRBD1 (6 bases). Germline V lookup: CDR1 SGHTA, CDR2 FQGNSA. The CDR3 runs 14 residues. Trimming removed 1 base from V and 4 bases from J, with 11 bases in between. The CDR3 DNA follows: TGTGCCAGCAGCTTAGGAGTAGGGGGTTACGAGCAGTACTTC. Its translation: CASSLGVGGYEQYF. The full variable domain, with the rest looked up from reference TRBV7-2 and TRBJ2-7, is GAGVSQSPSNKVTEKGKDVELRCDPISGHTALYWYRQSLGQGLEFLIYFQGNSAPDKSGLPSDRFSAERTGGSVSTLTIQRTQQEDSAVYLCASSLGVGGYEQYFGPGTRLTVT.

The rearrangement links TRBV7-9 to TRBJ1-2; D is unclear. V shed 1 base and J shed 6 bases, with 6 bases lying between them. CDR3 length: 12 residues. Germline V gives CDR1 SEHNR, CDR2 FQNEAQ (reference sequence). The CDR3, as DNA: TGTGCCAGCAGCTTAGGGGAAAATGGCTACACCTTC. Protein product: CASSLGENGYTF.

V gene TRBV10-3 combines with J gene TRBJ2-2; 7 nucleotides line up with TRBD1. The CDR3 is 17 residues long. The trim removed 0 bases at V and 5 bases at J, leaving 9 bases unmatched. Germline CDR1 ENHRY, CDR2 SYGVKD. The CDR3 is CAISESDRTPWTGELFF. As DNA, the CDR3 is TGTGCCATCAGTGAGTCGGACAGGACTCCCTGGACCGGGGAGCTGTTTTTT.

V and J are TRBV6-5 and TRBJ2-2, with 9 nucleotides matching TRBD1. This CDR3 spans 14 amino acids. The germline gives CDR1 MNHEY, CDR2 SVGAGI. J was trimmed by 4 bases and V by 8 bases; bases with no gene match: 5. The chain's CDR3 is CASGRDRATGELFF. The CDR3 DNA follows: TGTGCCAGCGGTCGGGACAGGGCCACCGGGGAGCTGTTTTTT.

The chain combines TRBV7-9 with TRBJ2-7; a weak D match, TRBD2 (5 bases). The CDR3 length is 14 residues. Trimming pared 0 bases from V and 3 bases from J, leaving 9 bases between. The germline V gene has CDR1 SEHNR and CDR2 FQNEAQ (reference sequence). The CDR3 spells CASSLAWENYEQYF. The CDR3 DNA sequence: TGTGCCAGCAGCTTAGCCTGGGAGAACTACGAGCAGTACTTC. Together with reference TRBV7-9 and TRBJ2-7, the CDR3 gives the full variable domain: DTGVSQNPRHKITKRGQNVTFRCDPISEHNRLYWYRQTLGQGPEFLTYFQNEAQLEKSRLLSDRFSAERPKGSFSTLEIQRTEQGDSAMYLCASSLAWENYEQYFGPGTRLTVT.

The chain links TRBV5-1 to TRBJ2-2, with D unresolved. Per germline, CDR1 SGHRS and CDR2 YFSETQ. The CDR3 spans 15 residues. V lost 0 bases and J lost 5, with 11 bases in between. The CDR3 DNA reads TGCGCCAGCAGCTTGGTCGCCGGACGGACCGGGGAGCTGTTTTTT. It codes for CASSLVAGRTGELFF.

The chain recombines TRBV5-1 with TRBJ2-3; 10 bases agree with TRBD2. CDR1 is SGHRS, CDR2 YFSETQ, per germline. Trimming cost V 3 bases and J 0 bases; bases outside gene matches: 7. CDR3 length equals 17 residues. The CDR3 bases are TGCGCCAGCAGCTCCCTACTAGCGGGGATTAGCACAGATACGCAGTATTTT. It encodes CASSSLLAGISTDTQYF.

The CDR3 is CASELWQGELTEAFF. The DNA of the CDR3 is TGTGCCAGCGAGTTATGGCAGGGAGAGTTAACTGAAGCTTTCTTT. The V gene is TRBV5-6, the J gene TRBJ1-1; TRBD1 might be the D (5 bases). CDR1 is SGHDT, CDR2 YYEEEE, per germline. V lost 7 bases to trimming and J lost 5 bases, with 21 bases between them. This CDR3 is built from 15 residues.

The chain combines TRBV5-4 with TRBJ2-3, with D hard to call. V lost 7 bases to trimming and J lost 6 bases, with 9 bases between them. Germline-derived CDR1 and CDR2 are SGHNT and YYREEE (reference sequence). This CDR3 is 11 amino acids long. The CDR3 loop is CASVGSDTQYF. The CDR3 DNA sequence: TGTGCCAGCGTCGGATCCGATACGCAGTATTTT.

The chain uses TRBV24-1 and TRBJ2-5; 9 nucleotides align to TRBD1. Trimming removed 9 bases from V and 5 bases from J; junction bases left unmatched: 6. The CDR3 runs to 13 residues. The germline gives CDR1 KGHDR, CDR2 SFDVKD. The CDR3 coding sequence is TGTGCCACCGGTACAGGGGGCCGGGAGACCCAGTACTTC. Protein product: CATGTGGRETQYF.

J is TRBJ1-1 and V is TRBV13; the D gene is possibly TRBD1 (5 bases). The germline gives CDR1 PRHDT, CDR2 FYEKMQ (reference sequence). V lost 6 bases and J 1 base, leaving 18 bases between the germline ends. The CDR3 has 16 amino acids. The CDR3 nucleotides are TGTGCCAGCAGTGAGACAGACTTTATTACGAACACTGAAGCTTTCTTT. It specifies CASSETDFITNTEAFF.

CDR3 DNA sequence: TGTGCCAGCAGCTTAGCGGGGACTCAGGCGCATGAGCAGTTCTTC. This translates into CASSLAGTQAHEQFF. This rearrangement joins TRBV7-9 to TRBJ2-1; the D gene is possibly TRBD2 (6 bases). Deletions cut 0 bases from V and 8 bases from J, with 14 bases between. The CDR3 length is 15 residues. Per germline, CDR1 SEHNR and CDR2 FQNEAQ (reference sequence).